This is a list of T cell receptor beta chains from one sample in a study of blood T cells in healthy people across ages. Using its own MiXCR run on the 5' RACE reads, TCRdb lists one record per CDR3 protein. The table lists under 750,000 distinct CDR3 sequences, under 55% of them singletons. The source material was blood. These TCRs come from an older man in good health. The CDR3 runs from the conserved cysteine through the conserved F or W. D genes are given only for firm matches. Clone size is given for some rows only: seen once, a few or many times, or a class if the clone is expanded.

V gene	D gene	J gene	clone size	CDR3 protein
TRBV7-2	TRBD1	TRBJ2-7	.	CASSLAVAGQGWSYEQYF
TRBV7-9	.	TRBJ1-2	few	CASTTRTLAPHYGYTF
TRBV7-2	.	TRBJ2-1	.	CASSSTGPSKNEQFF
TRBV12-3/TRBV12-4	.	TRBJ1-6	.	CASSLIGPYNSPLHF
TRBV28	.	TRBJ1-4	.	CASSSGGGTNEKLFF
TRBV5-1	.	TRBJ2-1	.	CASSLATGLPTYEQFF
TRBV6-6	.	TRBJ2-3	many	CASSSPFREASTDTQYF
TRBV6-5	TRBD1	TRBJ1-2	.	CASSARQGGGYTF
TRBV6-5	.	TRBJ1-4	many	CASSPRFQGSEELFF
TRBV7-2	.	TRBJ1-2	.	CASSPGGGQSNYGYTF
TRBV6-2/TRBV6-3	.	.	few	CASSPPQHRTGLPYEQYF
TRBV14	TRBD1	TRBJ2-5	.	CASSQGGQGVGQETQYF
TRBV7-8	.	TRBJ2-1	few	CASSSVPGVEQFF
TRBV3-1	.	TRBJ2-1	few	CASSQPGSGEQFF
TRBV6-5	.	TRBJ1-6	many	CASSYGSHGRSYNSPLHF
TRBV7-2	.	TRBJ1-5	.	CASSLLPGGGLVNQPQHF
TRBV7-9	.	TRBJ1-4	.	CASLGQTNEKLFF
TRBV7-9	.	.	few	CSSSLSAYEQYF
TRBV7-2	.	TRBJ2-7	many	CASSLVAGDEQYF
TRBV20-1	TRBD2	TRBJ2-5	.	CGATRLARETQYF
TRBV29-1	TRBD2	TRBJ2-1	few	CSVPIWASGQFF
TRBV28	.	TRBJ2-7	few	CASSDRQAPYEQYF
TRBV9	.	TRBJ2-7	.	CASSVGLGNEQYF
TRBV6-2/TRBV6-3	.	TRBJ2-3	.	CASSYREDTQYF
TRBV20-1	TRBD1	TRBJ2-6	few	CSARGTGVSSGANVLTF
TRBV6-5	.	TRBJ2-1	.	CASSYSKGRSYTEQFF
TRBV5-1	TRBD2	TRBJ2-1	.	CASSLERAGVNEQFF
TRBV10-2	TRBD2	TRBJ2-1	.	CAGSQREGRNEQFF
TRBV7-9	TRBD2	TRBJ2-3	few	CASSYQAGVTDTQYF
TRBV14	TRBD1	.	.	CASSPHGTGPYEQYF
TRBV7-2	TRBD1	TRBJ2-7	.	CASSFTGQGFYEQYF
TRBV29-1	TRBD2	TRBJ2-1	.	CSVRTSGVGEQFF
TRBV6-5	TRBD2	TRBJ2-3	many	CASSRRTSVYTDTQYF
TRBV30	.	TRBJ1-1	.	CAWSTTPKTEAFF
TRBV10-3	TRBD2	.	.	CAISEASGTVNIQYF
TRBV20-1	TRBD1	TRBJ1-1	few	CSASGQGGTEAFF
TRBV11-2	TRBD2	TRBJ2-4	.	CASSIDSGRALGAKNIQYF
TRBV28	.	TRBJ1-6	.	CASSLPRLGPLHF
TRBV12-3/TRBV12-4	.	TRBJ2-3	few	CASSFGRGTDTQYF
TRBV7-2	.	TRBJ2-3	.	CASSPPRVRSIDTQYF
TRBV24-1	.	TRBJ2-2	.	CATSDRPTNTGELFF
TRBV5-1	.	TRBJ1-6	few	CASRSEGDALHF
TRBV27	TRBD1	TRBJ1-2	few	CASSSPGQGYGYTF
TRBV27	.	TRBJ1-1	few	CASSLVRTLNTEAFF
TRBV29-1	.	TRBJ1-2	.	CSVVGLDYGYTF
TRBV6-6	TRBD2	TRBJ2-3	few	CASSYWAGGTDTQYF
TRBV2	TRBD2	TRBJ2-3	.	CASRGGLAGGPHTQYF
TRBV6-5	.	TRBJ2-2	.	CASTILGRVTGELFF
TRBV20-1	TRBD2	TRBJ2-7	many	CSASLTSGGYEQYF
TRBV6-5	TRBD1	TRBJ1-2	few	CASSYQGQGASNYGYTF
TRBV5-1	.	TRBJ2-5	few	CASSFGTYQETQYF
TRBV29-1	.	TRBJ2-7	few	CSVEREQGIDEQYF